This passage covers 32 T cell receptor beta chains from one sample sequenced in a study of shared clonotypes between healthy human individuals. Clones were read by immunoSEQ multiplex PCR, and TCRdb kept only the in-frame ones, dropping some. The sample yields fewer than 650,000 clones, about 79% seen once. Sample: PBMCs. These receptor sequences come from a woman in her thirties or forties in good health. Some clones in this sample may be carry-over from other donors' samples.

V and J are TRBV4-2 and TRBJ2-2; no clear D gene. V lost 3 bases, J lost 6 bases, and 5 bases lay in between. The CDR3 covers 12 residues. Germline assignment: CDR1 LGHNA and CDR2 YNFKEQ. The CDR3 sequence is CASSHTAGELFF. In DNA, the CDR3 is TGTGCCAGCAGCCATACAGCCGGGGAGCTGTTTTTT.

This clone came up a few times. The chain is built from TRBV7-6 and TRBJ2-1; TRBD1 matches at 7 bases. The CDR3 has 15 amino acids. Germline trimming cut 5 bases from V and 6 bases from J; bases unmatched to any gene: 10. The germline V gene encodes CDR1 SGHVS and CDR2 FNYEAQ. CDR3 loop: CASSPFATGSNEQFF. The CDR3 DNA reads as TGTGCCAGCAGCCCTTTCGCGACAGGGTCCAATGAGCAGTTCTTC.

V and J are TRBV28 and TRBJ2-7, with 8 nucleotides matching TRBD2. CDR1 and CDR2 from the germline V gene are MDHEN and SYDVKM. V was pared by 5 bases and J by 6 bases, with 12 bases of the junction left unmatched. The CDR3 runs 15 residues. The CDR3 is CASSMIAGNAREQYF. The CDR3 nucleotides read TGTGCCAGCAGTATGATAGCGGGAAATGCGCGCGAGCAGTACTTC.

This chain joins TRBV9 and TRBJ2-2, with D maybe TRBD2 (5 bases). The ends were cut back, 5 bases at V and 4 bases at J, with 12 bases in the middle. The CDR3 runs 14 residues. Germline V gene data show CDR1 as SGDLS and CDR2 as YYNGEE. Written as DNA, the CDR3 is TGTGCCAGCAGGAGGAGGTCTGGCACCGGGGAGCTGTTTTTT. This gives the protein CASRRRSGTGELFF.

This clone was seen a few times. The chain combines TRBV2 with TRBJ2-5; tentatively, D is TRBD1 (5 bases). Trimming pared 9 bases from V and 3 bases from J, leaving 8 bases between. The CDR3 totals 11 residues. From germline, CDR1 is SNHLY and CDR2 FYNNEI. The DNA of the CDR3 is TGTGCCAGGGGGCTAAAAGAGACCCAGTACTTC. It encodes CARGLKETQYF.

V is TRBV28 and J is TRBJ1-2; perhaps TRBD1 as D (5 bases). V lost 1 base and J lost 4, with 10 bases in between. The CDR3 loop spans 14 amino acids. Germline CDR1 is MDHEN and CDR2 is SYDVKM. CDR3 in amino acids: CASSLLSGGYGYTF. DNA for the CDR3: TGTGCCAGCAGTTTATTGTCTGGGGGCTATGGCTACACCTTC.

In the case of this clone: Germline and junction disagree at one end, which may indicate a read error. This sample includes further DNA sequences coding for the same CDR3. This chain uses TRBV7-3 with TRBJ1-4; D is possibly TRBD1 (6 bases). This CDR3 region has 14 residues. CDR1 and CDR2 (germline): SGHTA, FQGTGA. The chain's CDR3 is CASSSTGTCEKLFF. The CDR3 coding sequence is TGTGCCAGCAGCTCAACCGGGACATGTGAAAAACTGTTCTTT. Looking up the rest from reference TRBV7-3 and TRBJ1-4 gives the full variable domain: GAGVSQTPSNKVTEKGKYVELRCDPISGHTALYWYRQSLGQGPEFLIYFQGTGAADDSGLPNDRFFAVRPEGSVSTLKIQRTERGDSAVYLCASSSTGTCEKLFFGSGTQLSVL.

This CDR3 is CASSLTGGGNTIYF. CDR3 nucleotide sequence: TGCGCCAGCAGCCTGACAGGGGGGGGAAACACCATATATTTT. V gene TRBV4-3 combines with J gene TRBJ1-3; 9 bases line up with TRBD1. From germline, CDR1 is LGHNA and CDR2 YSLEER. The CDR3 has 14 amino acids. V shed 4 bases and J 4 bases; nucleotides not matched to a gene: 2.

The rearrangement joins TRBV6-6 to TRBJ2-1; D remains unclear. Trimming stripped 4 bases from V and 5 bases from J, with 15 bases between. This CDR3 is 15 amino acids long. CDR1 and CDR2 (germline): MNHNY, SVGAGI (reference sequence). The CDR3: CASSSSVGPHNEQFF. The CDR3 coding sequence is TGTGCCAGCAGTTCGTCTGTGGGCCCCCACAATGAGCAGTTCTTC.

With respect to this clone: The sample carries other DNA sequences with the same CDR3. The chain employs TRBV10-3 and TRBJ2-5, with D possibly called TRBD1 or TRBD2 (5 bases each). Trimming shortened V by 6 bases and J by 1 base, and 9 bases separated the two germline ends. Germline-derived CDR1 and CDR2 are ENHRY and SYGVKD. The CDR3 is made up of 13 amino acids. CDR3 amino acids: CAIRTGTQETQYF. The DNA of the CDR3 is TGTGCCATCAGAACCGGGACCCAAGAGACCCAGTACTTC.

As regards this clone: In the same sample, other DNA sequences code for this CDR3. The chain couples TRBV7-2 to TRBJ2-1; 7 bases match TRBD2. V dropped 5 bases and J dropped 3; count of bases not matched to a gene: 10. The CDR3 has 16 amino acids. Germline V gene lookup returns CDR1 SGHTA and CDR2 FQGNSA. The CDR3 nucleotides are TGTGCCAGCAGCCGCGCCAGGGTAGCGGGCTACAATGAGCAGTTCTTC. Protein sequence: CASSRARVAGYNEQFF.

This clone occurred a few times. The chain has TRBV29-1 and TRBJ1-4; no definite D call. Trimming removed 4 bases from V and 8 bases from J, with 8 bases in between. The CDR3 totals 11 residues. Germline V gene sequence: CDR1 SQVTM, CDR2 ANQGSEA. The CDR3 region is CSVVAEEKLFF. The CDR3 nucleotides are TGCAGCGTTGTTGCGGAGGAAAAACTGTTTTTT.

The chain has TRBV5-4 and TRBJ2-1; no firm D call. The CDR3 has 14 residues. V gave up 4 bases and J gave up 4 bases, with 12 bases separating them. Germline V lookup: CDR1 SGHNT, CDR2 YYREEE (reference sequence). This chain's CDR3 is CASSPTLGYNEQFF. The CDR3, as DNA: TGTGCCAGCAGCCCGACCCTCGGGTACAATGAGCAGTTCTTC.

CDR3 bases: TGCGCCAGCAGCTTTGGGGCTAGACACAACACCGGGGAGCTGTTTTTT. Translation gives CASSFGARHNTGELFF. V usage is TRBV5-1 and J usage is TRBJ2-2, with D possibly TRBD1 on 5 matching bases. CDR3 length: 16 amino acids. Germline V gene lookup returns CDR1 SGHRS and CDR2 YFSETQ. The V end lost 2 bases, the J end lost 2 bases, and 13 bases lay between the germline ends.

This clone was counted ten times or more. The chain recombines TRBV19 with TRBJ2-5; possibly TRBD2 for D (6 bases). The V gene lost 6 bases and the J gene lost 2 bases, with 13 bases spanning the gap. The CDR3 spans 14 residues. Germline V gene lookup returns CDR1 LNHDA and CDR2 SQIVND (reference sequence). The DNA for the CDR3 is TGTGCCAGTAGAGAGGCGGGACGGCAAGAGACCCAGTACTTC. This gives the protein CASREAGRQETQYF.

The chain uses TRBV7-9 and TRBJ1-1; D is ambiguous. Trimming stripped 7 bases from V and 1 base from J, with 16 bases between. The CDR3 consists of 15 residues. Germline loops: CDR1 SEHNR, CDR2 FQNEAQ (reference sequence). The CDR3 DNA reads TGTGCCAGCACCCCACGAGGTAACTCGAACACTGAAGCTTTCTTT. Its protein is CASTPRGNSNTEAFF.

The rearrangement uses TRBV5-1 and TRBJ1-1; TRBD1 is a possible D gene (5 bases). V shed 0 bases and J shed 0 bases, with 12 bases lying between them. The CDR3 consists of 16 residues. Germline CDR1 is SGHRS and CDR2 is YFSETQ. The CDR3 sequence: CASSLGDSTMNTEAFF. The CDR3 bases are TGCGCCAGCAGCTTGGGAGACAGCACAATGAACACTGAAGCTTTCTTT.

The chain combines TRBV13 with TRBJ1-4, with D hard to call. Trimming pared 7 bases from V and 2 bases from J, leaving 8 bases between. The CDR3 contains 13 residues. The germline CDR1 and CDR2 sequences are PRHDT and FYEKMQ (reference sequence). The CDR3 here is CASTASTNEKLFF. The CDR3 region has the DNA TGTGCCAGCACAGCTTCCACTAATGAAAAACTGTTTTTT.

The chain couples TRBV2 to TRBJ2-1, with a weak D call TRBD1 (5 bases). Trimming pared 6 bases from V and 5 bases from J, leaving 14 bases between. The CDR3 is made up of 14 amino acids. Per germline, CDR1 SNHLY and CDR2 FYNNEI. CDR3 in amino acids: CASSLGQENNEQFF. CDR3 sequence (DNA): TGTGCCAGCAGCCTCGGACAAGAGAACAATGAGCAGTTCTTC.

This chain connects TRBV5-1 to TRBJ2-5; D is uncertain. The CDR3 totals 14 residues. Germline V gene sequence: CDR1 SGHRS, CDR2 YFSETQ. With 1 base removed from V and 1 base from J, the gap between germline ends came to 8 bases. The CDR3, as DNA: TGCGCCAGCAGCTTGATGTCAGTCCAAGAGACCCAGTACTTC. Protein sequence: CASSLMSVQETQYF. The variable domain in full, with the rest retrieved from reference TRBV5-1 and TRBJ2-5, is KAGVTQTPRYLIKTRGQQVTLSCSPISGHRSVSWYQQTPGQGLQFLFEYFSETQRNKGNFPGRFSGRQFSNSRSEMNVSTLELGDSALYLCASSLMSVQETQYFGPGTRLLVL.

This chain links TRBV7-3 with TRBJ1-2, with D perhaps TRBD1 (6 bases). CDR1 SGHTA and CDR2 FQGTGA come from the germline V gene. The CDR3 is 15 residues long. Trimming cost V 5 bases and J 4 bases, with 17 bases left between them. The CDR3 here is CASSRAGASAYGYTF. The CDR3, as DNA: TGTGCCAGCAGCCGGGCGGGGGCTTCAGCCTATGGCTACACCTTC.

V gene TRBV6-4 combines with J gene TRBJ2-1, with D uncertain. V was pared by 0 bases and J by 0 bases, with 6 bases between. Looked up from germline, CDR1 is MRHNA and CDR2 is SNTAGT. This CDR3 has 15 residues. The CDR3 region has the DNA TGTGCCAGCAGTGACTCAGTCAGCTCCTACAATGAGCAGTTCTTC. Residues: CASSDSVSSYNEQFF.

The V gene is TRBV19, the J gene TRBJ1-1, with 7 positions matching TRBD1. From germline, CDR1 is LNHDA and CDR2 SQIVND (reference sequence). The CDR3 length is 14 residues. The ends lost 7 bases at V and 2 bases at J; junction bases unmatched: 7. CDR3 region: CASKRGGGNTEAFF. As DNA, the CDR3 is TGTGCCAGTAAGAGAGGGGGCGGAAACACTGAAGCTTTCTTT.

The J gene is TRBJ2-1, the V gene TRBV30; D unresolved. V was trimmed by 3 bases and J by 8 bases, leaving 8 bases between them. The CDR3 contains 11 residues. The germline gives CDR1 GTSNPN, CDR2 SVGIG (reference sequence). CDR3 nucleotides: TGTGCCTGGAGGGTAAGTTATGAGCAGTTCTTC. Its protein product is CAWRVSYEQFF. Combining the CDR3 with reference TRBV30 and TRBJ2-1 gives the whole variable domain SQTIHQWPATLVQPVGSPLSLECTVEGTSNPNLYWYRQAAGRGLQLLFYSVGIGQISSEVPQNLSASRPQDRQFILSSKKLLLSDSGFYLCAWRVSYEQFFGPGTRLTVL.

The CDR3 loop reads CASSPTGFTDTQYF. In nucleotides, the CDR3 is TGTGCCAGCAGCCCGACAGGGTTTACAGATACGCAGTATTTT. This chain joins TRBV5-4 and TRBJ2-3, with 7 bases identical to TRBD1. CDR1 SGHNT and CDR2 YYREEE come from the germline V gene (reference sequence). The CDR3 has 14 amino acids. V shed 4 bases and J 3 bases; nucleotides not matched to a gene: 5.

The chain employs TRBV28 and TRBJ1-5; perhaps TRBD1 as D (6 bases). This CDR3 is 16 amino acids long. Germline CDR1 is MDHEN and CDR2 is SYDVKM. The V gene lost 4 bases and the J gene lost 0 bases, with 13 bases spanning the gap. This CDR3 reads CASSSLTGTSNQPQHF. CDR3 coding DNA: TGTGCCAGCAGTTCACTGACAGGTACTAGCAATCAGCCCCAGCATTTT.

This clone turned up a few times. The chain couples TRBV30 to TRBJ2-5, with D possibly matching TRBD2 (6 bases). The CDR3 is 16 residues long. V lost 7 bases and J 3 bases, leaving 24 bases between the germline ends. Per germline, CDR1 GTSNPN and CDR2 SVGIG (reference sequence). CDR3 DNA sequence: TGTGCCTTATCCCGCCAGCTAGCGAGGGCGGAAGAGACCCAGTACTTC. Translation: CALSRQLARAEETQYF. The complete variable domain, with remaining parts taken from reference TRBV30 and TRBJ2-5, reads SQTIHQWPATLVQPVGSPLSLECTVEGTSNPNLYWYRQAAGRGLQLLFYSVGIGQISSEVPQNLSASRPQDRQFILSSKKLLLSDSGFYLCALSRQLARAEETQYFGPGTRLLVL.

In DNA, the CDR3 is TGTGCCAGCAGACGAGACAGGGGGGAAATCTACGAGCAGTACTTC. Translation gives CASRRDRGEIYEQYF. The rearrangement links TRBV7-2 to TRBJ2-7; 9 bases match TRBD1. Per the germline V gene, CDR1 is SGHTA and CDR2 is FQGNSA. Losses at the gene ends were 6 bases for V and 3 bases for J; bases not matched to a gene: 9. The CDR3 consists of 15 residues.

There are a few counts of this clone. The V and J genes are TRBV28 and TRBJ2-5; either TRBD1 or TRBD2 may fit D (5 bases each). Trimming removed 6 bases from V and 2 bases from J, with 13 bases in between. CDR1 and CDR2 from the germline V gene are MDHEN and SYDVKM. CDR3 length: 14 amino acids. Here the CDR3 reads CASRPTGAQETQYF. The CDR3 DNA is TGTGCCAGCAGGCCTACCGGGGCTCAAGAGACCCAGTACTTC.

The V call is TRBV13, the J call TRBJ2-2; D is uncertain. The CDR3 is 14 amino acids. Between the trimmed V and J ends, which lost 2 bases and 1 base, there was a span of 5 bases. From germline, CDR1 is PRHDT and CDR2 FYEKMQ (reference sequence). This CDR3 is CASSLTENTGELFF. The CDR3, as DNA: TGTGCCAGCAGCTTAACCGAGAACACCGGGGAGCTGTTTTTT.

This chain links TRBV6-1 with TRBJ2-7, with D unresolved. The CDR3 runs 16 residues. Germline values: CDR1 MNHNS, CDR2 SASEGT. The V and J ends lost 0 bases and 0 bases respectively, with 12 bases between them. CDR3 sequence reads: CASSEAPPPSSYEQYF. The CDR3 DNA reads TGTGCCAGCAGTGAAGCGCCCCCTCCTAGCTCCTACGAGCAGTACTTC.

This clone was recorded once. This chain connects TRBV7-8 to TRBJ1-4, with TRBD1 as a possible D gene (5 bases). CDR3 length: 15 amino acids. The germline V gene has CDR1 SGHVS and CDR2 FQNEAQ. V was pared by 8 bases and J by 4 bases, with 17 bases between. The CDR3 DNA reads as TGTGCCAGCCGCCGCTGGGGCAACCTTAATGAAAAACTGTTTTTT. It encodes CASRRWGNLNEKLFF. The variable domain in full, with the rest retrieved from reference TRBV7-8 and TRBJ1-4, is GAGVSQSPRYKVAKRGQDVALRCDPISGHVSLFWYQQALGQGPEFLTYFQNEAQLDKSGLPSDRFFAERPEGSVSTLKIQRTQQEDSAVYLCASRRWGNLNEKLFFGSGTQLSVL.